Listed here are 30 T cell receptor beta chains from one sample, sequenced in a study of control samples from healthy donors and cancer patients. Here immunoSEQ multiplex PCR was the method, and the copy in TCRdb shows in-frame clones only, minus some. The sample shows roughly 370,000 clones, around 90% of them seen only once. Specimen: PBMCs. These TCRs come from a middle-aged man with head and neck cancer.

The chain combines TRBV6-5 with TRBJ1-4; D uncertain. Germline lookup yields CDR1 MNHEY and CDR2 SVGAGI. V was shortened by 8 bases and J by 0 bases, with 13 bases between the two germline ends. The CDR3 extends over 15 amino acids. Here the CDR3 DNA reads TGTGCCAGCGGACCTAGGGATGCAACTAATGAAAAACTGTTTTTT. Its translation is CASGPRDATNEKLFF.

V gene TRBV2 combines with J gene TRBJ2-2; D is unclear. The germline V gene encodes CDR1 SNHLY and CDR2 FYNNEI. This CDR3 has 13 residues. V was pared by 5 bases and J by 6 bases, with 10 bases between. This CDR3 is CASSPLSSGELFF. In nucleotides, the CDR3 is TGTGCCAGCAGTCCTTTAAGTTCCGGGGAGCTGTTTTTT.

V usage is TRBV28 and J usage is TRBJ1-5; 8 bases map to TRBD1. Germline CDR1 MDHEN, CDR2 SYDVKM. J gave up 4 bases and V 4 bases, and 6 bases lay outside the gene matches. This CDR3 is built from 15 residues. The CDR3 sequence: CASSSQGGGNQPQHF. The CDR3 DNA follows: TGTGCCAGCAGTTCACAGGGGGGTGGGAATCAGCCCCAGCATTTT. Complete variable domain (other parts from reference TRBV28 and TRBJ1-5): DVKVTQSSRYLVKRTGEKVFLECVQDMDHENMFWYRQDPGLGLRLIYFSYDVKMKEKGDIPEGYSVSREKKERFSLILESASTNQTSMYLCASSSQGGGNQPQHFGDGTRLSIL.

The V call is TRBV18, the J call TRBJ2-6; 12 bases line up with TRBD1. CDR3 length equals 18 residues. The ends lost 3 bases at V and 5 bases at J; junction bases unmatched: 8. Germline CDR1 reads KGHSH; CDR2 reads LQKENI. CDR3 sequence (DNA): TGTGCCAGCTCACCGATGGGGACAGGGGGCTATAGGGCCAACGTCCTGACTTTC. Translating gives CASSPMGTGGYRANVLTF.

This clone was counted once. The V and J genes are TRBV11-3 and TRBJ2-5, with D unclear. V was pared by 1 base and J by 1 base, with 7 bases between. Germline V gives CDR1 SGHNT, CDR2 YENEEA. The length of the CDR3 is 14 residues. DNA for the CDR3: TGTGCCAGCAGCTTAGTCGGCGGCCAAGAGACCCAGTACTTC. Translation gives CASSLVGGQETQYF.

This sequence joins TRBV5-1 and TRBJ2-2; 7 bases are a match to TRBD2. The germline V gene encodes CDR1 SGHRS and CDR2 YFSETQ. With 2 bases clipped from V and 0 bases from J, the junction kept 1 base outside the gene matches. CDR3 length equals 15 residues. In DNA, the CDR3 is TGCGCCAGCAGCTTTAGCGGGCCGAACACCGGGGAGCTGTTTTTT. Protein: CASSFSGPNTGELFF.

This sequence joins TRBV7-9 and TRBJ2-7; D is unresolved. The germline gives CDR1 SEHNR, CDR2 FQNEAQ (reference sequence). V was trimmed by 8 bases and J by 0 bases, leaving 8 bases between them. The CDR3 totals 12 residues. CDR3 protein: CASFNSSYEQYF. The CDR3 nucleotides read TGTGCCAGCTTTAACAGCTCCTACGAGCAGTACTTC.

The chain uses TRBV6-2 or TRBV6-3 and TRBJ2-1, with 12 bases aligning to TRBD2. V lost 0 bases to trimming and J lost 0 bases; unmatched junction nucleotides: 9. The CDR3 runs to 20 residues. The germline V gene has CDR1 MNHEY and CDR2 SVGEGT. DNA of the CDR3: TGTGCCAGCAGTTACTCGAGACTAGCGGGGGTAAAAACCTCCTACAATGAGCAGTTCTTC. As protein: CASSYSRLAGVKTSYNEQFF.

The V call is TRBV10-3, the J call TRBJ1-3; 9 bases are a match to TRBD1. The germline V gene has CDR1 ENHRY and CDR2 SYGVKD. The V segment lost 2 bases and the J segment 11 bases; nucleotides outside the gene matches: 7. This CDR3 comprises 14 residues. The DNA of the CDR3 is TGTGCCATCAGTGAGCCTTCCCGACAGGGGGCCATATATTTT. Translating it yields CAISEPSRQGAIYF.

The chain couples TRBV6-6 to TRBJ2-5; 13 bases are a match to TRBD2. The CDR3 is 16 amino acids. The ends lost 5 bases at V and 2 bases at J; junction bases unmatched: 5. CDR1 is MNHNY, CDR2 SVGAGI, per germline (reference sequence). The CDR3 nucleotides read TGTGCCAGCAGTCGACGACTAGCGGGGGGTCAAGAGACCCAGTACTTC. This gives the protein CASSRRLAGGQETQYF.

The chain has TRBV7-9 and TRBJ1-2; D uncertain. CDR3 length: 11 amino acids. The germline V gene encodes CDR1 SEHNR and CDR2 FQNEAQ (reference sequence). Trimming left V 8 bases short and J 7 bases short, with 11 bases between. The CDR3 coding sequence is TGTGCCAGCGGCGACGGGTCTGGCTACACCTTC. It translates to CASGDGSGYTF.

The gene calls are TRBV27 and TRBJ2-5, with D unresolved. The germline V gene has CDR1 MNHEY and CDR2 SMNVEV (reference sequence). Trimming pared 0 bases from V and 7 bases from J, leaving 9 bases between. This CDR3 comprises 13 residues. The CDR3 DNA follows: TGTGCCAGCAGTTTATCGGGTTTGGGGACCCAGTACTTC. Its protein product is CASSLSGLGTQYF.

The genes are TRBV6-5 and TRBJ2-7; no clear D gene. The CDR3 has 13 residues. Germline loops: CDR1 MNHEY, CDR2 SVGAGI. With 9 bases removed from V and 3 bases from J, the gap between germline ends came to 15 bases. The CDR3 reads CASRTAEVYEQYF. The CDR3 DNA reads as TGTGCCAGTCGGACGGCTGAGGTCTACGAGCAGTACTTC.

This rearrangement joins TRBV21-1 to TRBJ1-1. TRBV21-1 is classified as a pseudogene. The CDR3 loop spans 18 amino acids. CDR3 sequence reads: CASSSEVRQLVMNTEAFF. The CDR3 nucleotides read TGTGCCAGCAGCAGCGAGGTTCGGCAGCTCGTTATGAACACTGAAGCTTTCTTT.

The rearrangement joins TRBV9 to TRBJ1-3; 7 bases map to TRBD1. Germline CDR1 is SGDLS and CDR2 is YYNGEE. V dropped 4 bases and J dropped 2; count of bases not matched to a gene: 6. This CDR3 region has 15 residues. CDR3 in amino acids: CASSRTTGAGNTIYF. For the CDR3, the DNA is TGTGCCAGCAGCCGGACAACAGGGGCTGGAAACACCATATATTTT. Supplemented by reference TRBV9 and TRBJ1-3, the full variable domain reads DSGVTQTPKHLITATGQRVTLRCSPRSGDLSVYWYQQSLDQGLQFLIQYYNGEERAKGNILERFSAQQFPDLHSELNLSSLELGDSALYFCASSRTTGAGNTIYFGEGSWLTVV.

The chain employs TRBV7-9 and TRBJ1-5; D unclear. V lost 3 bases to trimming and J lost 4 bases, with 7 bases between them. CDR3 length: 13 amino acids. Germline V CDR1 and CDR2: SEHNR, FQNEAQ (reference sequence). CDR3 sequence: CASSLGVNQPQHF. The CDR3 DNA follows: TGTGCCAGCAGCTTGGGAGTAAATCAGCCCCAGCATTTT.

Written as DNA, the CDR3 is TGTGCCAGCAGGACTAGCGGTACAGATACGCAGTATTTT. Residues: CASRTSGTDTQYF. The chain joins TRBV27 to TRBJ2-3; TRBD2 agrees at 9 bases. From germline, CDR1 is MNHEY and CDR2 SMNVEV (reference sequence). The CDR3 consists of 13 residues. V lost 6 bases, J lost 3 bases, and 1 base stayed unmatched.

This sequence joins TRBV5-1 and TRBJ1-2, with TRBD1 matching over 8 bases. Trimming removed 6 bases from V and 4 bases from J; junction bases left unmatched: 8. CDR1 is SGHRS, CDR2 YFSETQ, per germline. The CDR3 sequence is 14 residues long. This CDR3 reads CASTSGGASYGYTF. CDR3 sequence (DNA): TGCGCCAGCACCTCAGGGGGCGCCTCCTATGGCTACACCTTC.

The chain joins TRBV2 to TRBJ1-2; D perhaps matches TRBD1 (5 bases). The ends were cut back, 6 bases at V and 3 bases at J, with 11 bases in the middle. The germline V gene has CDR1 SNHLY and CDR2 FYNNEI. The CDR3 has 13 amino acids. CDR3 region: CASRAGTYYGYTF. The DNA of the CDR3 is TGTGCCAGCAGGGCCGGGACGTACTATGGCTACACCTTC.

J is TRBJ1-6 and V is TRBV5-6; weak D call: TRBD1 (6 bases). V gave up 4 bases and J gave up 0 bases, with 14 bases separating them. The germline CDR1 and CDR2 sequences are SGHDT and YYEEEE. The length of the CDR3 is 17 residues. This chain's CDR3 is CASSPGQRSSYNSPLHF. CDR3 in DNA: TGTGCCAGCAGCCCTGGACAGCGGAGCTCCTATAATTCACCCCTCCACTTT.

This clone appeared once. This chain links TRBV19 with TRBJ2-7, with 7 bases fitting TRBD1. CDR1 and CDR2 (germline): LNHDA, SQIVND (reference sequence). The CDR3 has 14 amino acids. The ends lost 3 bases at V and 6 bases at J; junction bases unmatched: 8. The CDR3: CASSMGQSRGEQYF. DNA for the CDR3: TGTGCCAGTAGTATGGGACAGAGTCGGGGCGAGCAGTACTTC.

CDR3 residues: CASSPGQGPTNEKLFF. The CDR3 DNA is TGTGCCAGCTCACCTGGACAGGGGCCAACTAATGAAAAACTGTTTTTT. This rearrangement joins TRBV18 to TRBJ1-4; TRBD1 matches 9 bases. V shed 3 bases, J shed 0 bases, and the junction held 2 bases outside the gene matches. Germline V gene sequence: CDR1 KGHSH, CDR2 LQKENI. This CDR3 is built from 16 residues.

The J gene is TRBJ2-5, the V gene TRBV28; 7 bases match TRBD1. The CDR3 consists of 13 residues. CDR1 is MDHEN, CDR2 SYDVKM, per germline. Losses at the gene ends were 6 bases for V and 5 bases for J; bases not matched to a gene: 6. CDR3 sequence reads: CASRQTGRETQYF. The CDR3 DNA follows: TGTGCCAGCAGGCAGACAGGGCGGGAGACCCAGTACTTC.

This rearrangement joins TRBV28 to TRBJ2-3, with 7 positions matching TRBD2. Germline trimming cut 6 bases from V and 2 bases from J; bases unmatched to any gene: 14. The CDR3 spans 17 residues. CDR1 and CDR2 from the germline V gene are MDHEN and SYDVKM. The CDR3 here is CASSPLGASGFTDTQYF. CDR3 nucleotides: TGTGCCAGCAGCCCCCTCGGGGCTAGCGGCTTCACAGATACGCAGTATTTT.

The chain carries TRBV7-8 and TRBJ1-1; no definite D call. CDR1 is SGHVS, CDR2 FQNEAQ, per germline. V was clipped by 5 bases and J by 9 bases, with 16 bases between them. The CDR3 is 13 amino acids. CDR3 sequence (DNA): TGTGCCAGCAGCCGTGAGCCGGAGGTCCAAGCTTTCTTT. Translated, it gives CASSREPEVQAFF.

This chain links TRBV7-2 with TRBJ2-7, with D perhaps given as TRBD1 or TRBD2 (7 bases each). Germline-derived CDR1 and CDR2 are SGHTA and FQGNSA. Trimming left V 10 bases short and J 6 bases short, with 13 bases between. The CDR3 covers 11 residues. Written as DNA, the CDR3 is TGTGCCATCAGGGGGGGGTCCGAGCAGTACTTC. Protein product: CAIRGGSEQYF.

This clone was found a few times. The chain has TRBV6-6 and TRBJ2-7; tentatively, D is TRBD1 or TRBD2 (7 bases each). The V and J ends lost 2 bases and 5 bases respectively, with 19 bases between them. This CDR3 contains 16 residues. Germline lookup yields CDR1 MNHNY and CDR2 SVGAGI (reference sequence). Here the CDR3 reads CASSYPPRQGGDEQYF. The CDR3 nucleotides are TGTGCCAGCAGTTACCCCCCGCGGCAGGGGGGGGACGAGCAGTACTTC.

The chain employs TRBV9 and TRBJ2-7, with a weak D call TRBD2 (7 bases). The CDR3 is made up of 15 amino acids. Trimming removed 0 bases at V and 2 bases at J, with 12 bases between. Germline lookup yields CDR1 SGDLS and CDR2 YYNGEE. The CDR3 coding sequence is TGTGCCAGCAGCGTAGGGGAGGGGGTCCCCTACGAGCAGTACTTC. It translates to CASSVGEGVPYEQYF.

The CDR3 is CASSDRSGSNQPQHF. CDR3 sequence (DNA): TGCGCCAGCAGTGATCGGTCTGGGAGCAATCAGCCCCAGCATTTT. The chain joins TRBV10-1 to TRBJ1-5; D uncertain. V lost 3 bases and J lost 1, with 10 bases in between. This CDR3 spans 15 amino acids. CDR1 is WNHNN and CDR2 is SYGVQD in the germline V gene (reference sequence).

The chain employs TRBV7-2 and TRBJ1-1; 7 bases match TRBD1. CDR1 and CDR2 (germline): SGHTA, FQGNSA. V gave up 1 base and J gave up 1 base; unmatched junction bases: 3. There are 15 residues in the CDR3. The CDR3 DNA sequence: TGTGCCAGCAGCTTAGGAGGGGGCGCGAACACTGAAGCTTTCTTT. Its protein is CASSLGGGANTEAFF. Looking up the rest from reference TRBV7-2 and TRBJ1-1 gives the full variable domain: GAGVSQSPSNKVTEKGKDVELRCDPISGHTALYWYRQSLGQGLEFLIYFQGNSAPDKSGLPSDRFSAERTGGSVSTLTIQRTQQEDSAVYLCASSLGGGANTEAFFGQGTRLTVV.